Given below is one T cell receptor beta chain in context. Profiled with immunoSEQ multiplex PCR; TCRdb holds only in-frame clones, not every one. The table includes under 300,000 clones, roughly 86% detected once. Individuals aged about 18 to 89 years were recruited from fewer than 25 US areas. The data were obtained in a study of blood T cell repertoires in COVID-19. Study details: PBMCs, B-cell-depleted T cells, or T cells provided the cDNA or gDNA that made up the material.

The CDR3 is 16 amino acids. Germline values: CDR1 SGHNT, CDR2 YENEEA. V shed 5 bases and J 0 bases; nucleotides not matched to a gene: 9. The receptor's source is a woman aged 40 to 50 with acute COVID-19. V is TRBV11-3 and J is TRBJ2-7; TRBD2 aligns across 8 bases. Sequencing input: PBMCs or T cells enriched from blood (not recorded which). DNA of the CDR3: TGTGCCAGCAGCAGAGACGGAGCGGGAGCCTCCTACGAGCAGTACTTC. This gives the protein CASSRDGAGASYEQYF.